Below are 26 T cell receptor beta chains sequenced from a single sample in a study of shared clonotypes between healthy human individuals. The assay was immunoSEQ multiplex PCR, and TCRdb's table has in-frame clones only and misses some. The profile shows 1,500,000 or so clones, approximately 98.5% of them singletons. Sequences were obtained from naive CD4+ T cells sorted from blood. The subset here: CD45RA+ positively selected. These receptors were taken from a young man in good health.

The chain couples TRBV9 to TRBJ2-2, with D possibly matching TRBD1 (6 bases). The CDR3 runs 15 residues. V gave up 4 bases and J gave up 1 base, with 11 bases separating them. The V gene's germline CDR1 is SGDLS and CDR2 YYNGEE. The CDR3 DNA reads TGTGCCAGCAGCCCAACAGGGATGAACACCGGGGAGCTGTTTTTT. It yields the protein CASSPTGMNTGELFF.

The chain uses TRBV18 and TRBJ1-5; 9 bases are shared with TRBD1. Trimming cost V 6 bases and J 1 base; bases outside gene matches: 4. Germline V CDR1 and CDR2: KGHSH, LQKENI. This CDR3 has 15 residues. In DNA, the CDR3 is TGTGCCAGCTCGATGGACAGGGGAAGCAATCAGCCCCAGCATTTT. It is translated as CASSMDRGSNQPQHF. The full variable domain, its missing parts supplied by reference TRBV18 and TRBJ1-5, is NAGVMQNPRHLVRRRGQEARLRCSPMKGHSHVYWYRQLPEEGLKFMVYLQKENIIDESGMPKERFSAEFPKEGPSILRIQQVVRGDSAAYFCASSMDRGSNQPQHFGDGTRLSIL.

This rearrangement joins TRBV28 to TRBJ2-5; TRBD2 aligns across 7 bases. The germline V gene encodes CDR1 MDHEN and CDR2 SYDVKM. V dropped 8 bases and J dropped 5; count of bases not matched to a gene: 14. There are 15 residues in the CDR3. The CDR3 DNA reads as TGTGCCAGCTCCGGGGGAAGCGCGGGGGAGGAGACCCAGTACTTC. This sequence encodes CASSGGSAGEETQYF. The complete variable domain, with remaining parts taken from reference TRBV28 and TRBJ2-5, reads DVKVTQSSRYLVKRTGEKVFLECVQDMDHENMFWYRQDPGLGLRLIYFSYDVKMKEKGDIPEGYSVSREKKERFSLILESASTNQTSMYLCASSGGSAGEETQYFGPGTRLLVL.

Comment on this clone: The identical CDR3 is also encoded by other nucleotide sequences in the sample. J is TRBJ2-5 and V is TRBV5-1; no reliable D call. The germline gives CDR1 SGHRS, CDR2 YFSETQ. Trimming shortened V by 0 bases and J by 4 bases, and 7 bases separated the two germline ends. The CDR3 consists of 13 residues. CDR3 DNA: TGCGCCAGCAGCTTGGTTCTGGGAGAGACCCAGTACTTC. It translates to CASSLVLGETQYF.

The V and J genes are TRBV14 and TRBJ2-3, with no clear D. Trimming stripped 0 bases from V and 0 bases from J, with 13 bases between. In germline, CDR1 is SGHDN, CDR2 FVKESK. The CDR3 runs 17 residues. The CDR3 DNA follows: TGTGCCAGCAGCCAAGATCGTGACTGGAAAAGCACAGATACGCAGTATTTT. Amino acids: CASSQDRDWKSTDTQYF.

The genes are TRBV7-9 and TRBJ1-2, with no clear D. V gave up 5 bases and J gave up 3 bases, with 16 bases separating them. In germline, CDR1 is SEHNR, CDR2 FQNEAQ (reference sequence). This CDR3 has 15 residues. The CDR3 loop is CASSPKRGLDYGYTF. CDR3 in DNA: TGTGCCAGCAGCCCCAAGAGAGGGCTCGACTATGGCTACACCTTC.

The chain employs TRBV10-3 and TRBJ2-1; perhaps TRBD2 as D (6 bases). CDR1 is ENHRY and CDR2 is SYGVKD in the germline V gene. Trimming cost V 7 bases and J 1 base, with 11 bases left between them. The CDR3 has 14 residues. CDR3 in amino acids: CAITSDGSYNEQFF. In nucleotides, the CDR3 is TGTGCCATCACTAGCGACGGGTCCTACAATGAGCAGTTCTTC.

To note about this clone: The same CDR3 is also encoded by other DNA sequences in this sample. This sequence joins TRBV6-5 and TRBJ1-4; D possibly corresponds to TRBD1 (5 bases). CDR1 is MNHEY and CDR2 is SVGAGI in the germline V gene. V gave up 8 bases and J gave up 2 bases, with 6 bases separating them. This CDR3 has 12 amino acids. As DNA, the CDR3 is TGTGCCAGCGGGGCGACTAATGAAAAACTGTTTTTT. Amino acid sequence: CASGATNEKLFF.

The CDR3 region has the DNA TGTGCCAGCAGACTAGCGGACTACGAGCAGTACTTC. It specifies CASRLADYEQYF. The gene calls are TRBV6-6 and TRBJ2-7; 8 bases line up with TRBD2. The CDR3 has 12 residues. Germline assignment: CDR1 MNHNY and CDR2 SVGAGI (reference sequence). The trim removed 6 bases at V and 3 bases at J, leaving 1 base unmatched.

This chain connects TRBV27 to TRBJ2-7; perhaps TRBD2 as D (5 bases). The CDR3 runs 16 residues. Per germline, CDR1 MNHEY and CDR2 SMNVEV (reference sequence). Trimming shortened V by 3 bases and J by 7 bases, and 22 bases separated the two germline ends. DNA of the CDR3: TGTGCCAGCAGTTTGGCTGGAGCGGCCCGATTTCGGGAGCAGTACTTC. As protein: CASSLAGAARFREQYF.

J is TRBJ2-7 and V is TRBV2; no definite D call. This CDR3 comprises 13 residues. Trimming took 5 bases from V and 7 from J, leaving 15 bases between them. CDR1 is SNHLY and CDR2 is FYNNEI in the germline V gene. In DNA form, the CDR3 reads TGTGCCAGCAGTACGGGCGTTCTGGGGGAGCAGTACTTC. Residues: CASSTGVLGEQYF.

V and J are TRBV6-1 and TRBJ1-1; D is ambiguous. The V end lost 4 bases, the J end lost 7 bases, and 7 bases lay between the germline ends. The CDR3 has 11 residues. Germline CDR1 and CDR2: MNHNS and SASEGT. The CDR3 bases are TGTGCCAGCAGTGGGCAGCTTGAAGCTTTCTTT. Translation: CASSGQLEAFF.

This chain links TRBV28 with TRBJ2-7, with 11 bases identical to TRBD1. The CDR3 spans 15 residues. The germline gives CDR1 MDHEN, CDR2 SYDVKM. J gave up 2 bases and V 5 bases, and 5 bases lay outside the gene matches. CDR3 bases: TGTGCCAGCAGTCTGGGACAGGGGGTTGCCTACGAGCAGTACTTC. This gives the protein CASSLGQGVAYEQYF. The variable domain in full, completed from reference TRBV28 and TRBJ2-7, reads DVKVTQSSRYLVKRTGEKVFLECVQDMDHENMFWYRQDPGLGLRLIYFSYDVKMKEKGDIPEGYSVSREKKERFSLILESASTNQTSMYLCASSLGQGVAYEQYFGPGTRLTVT.

The chain couples TRBV27 to TRBJ1-1; TRBD1 matches at 7 bases. Germline trimming cut 0 bases from V and 8 bases from J; bases unmatched to any gene: 6. This CDR3 has 14 residues. Per the germline V gene, CDR1 is MNHEY and CDR2 is SMNVEV (reference sequence). CDR3 bases: TGTGCCAGCAGTTTATCTGGTTGGGGACAGGAAGCTTTCTTT. This translates into CASSLSGWGQEAFF.

In the case of this clone: Additional DNA sequences in this sample encode the identical CDR3. The chain joins TRBV18 to TRBJ1-1; TRBD1 might be the D (5 bases). The CDR3 length is 11 residues. Per germline, CDR1 KGHSH and CDR2 LQKENI. The ends were cut back, 4 bases at V and 8 bases at J, with 8 bases in the middle. The CDR3 is CASSRDREAFF. The CDR3 nucleotides are TGTGCCAGCTCACGTGACAGAGAAGCTTTCTTT.

A note on this clone: Within the sample, other DNA sequences also encode this same CDR3. The chain uses TRBV19 and TRBJ2-5; D is uncertain. The CDR3 spans 13 residues. Trimming shortened V by 1 base and J by 4 bases, and 7 bases separated the two germline ends. CDR1 and CDR2 (germline): LNHDA, SQIVND (reference sequence). CDR3: CASSIVGRETQYF. The CDR3, as DNA: TGTGCCAGTAGTATAGTAGGTAGAGAGACCCAGTACTTC.

The chain has TRBV5-1 and TRBJ2-3, with 7 bases lining up with TRBD2. J lost 4 bases, V lost 5 bases, and 10 bases had no gene match. This CDR3 is built from 15 residues. Germline lookup yields CDR1 SGHRS and CDR2 YFSETQ. CDR3 bases: TGCGCCAGCAGGCGGCGGGAGAGTCGCGCAGATACGCAGTATTTT. This gives the protein CASRRRESRADTQYF.

CDR3 amino acids: CASSTGLAGGSTDTQYF. In DNA, the CDR3 is TGCGCCAGCAGCACGGGACTAGCGGGAGGTAGCACAGATACGCAGTATTTT. The chain carries TRBV5-1 and TRBJ2-3, with 15 bases identical to TRBD2. The junction had 3 bases not matched to a gene; V was cut back by 4 bases and J by 0 bases. This CDR3 has 17 amino acids. The germline V gene has CDR1 SGHRS and CDR2 YFSETQ.

This chain joins TRBV28 and TRBJ1-4, with 9 nucleotides matching TRBD1. Looked up from germline, CDR1 is MDHEN and CDR2 is SYDVKM. Trimming removed 6 bases from V and 3 bases from J; junction bases left unmatched: 11. The CDR3 length is 17 residues. The CDR3 DNA follows: TGTGCCAGCAGAATCCCGGGACAGGGTGGTGCTAATGAAAAACTGTTTTTT. Its protein is CASRIPGQGGANEKLFF.

The V gene is TRBV14, the J gene TRBJ2-7; possible D gene TRBD2, 6 bases. The germline gives CDR1 SGHDN, CDR2 FVKESK. The CDR3 covers 15 residues. V lost 1 base to trimming and J lost 3 bases, with 13 bases between them. CDR3 in amino acids: CASSQVPRGLYEQYF. CDR3 in DNA: TGTGCCAGCAGCCAAGTCCCGCGGGGTCTCTACGAGCAGTACTTC.

V is TRBV11-2 and J is TRBJ2-7, with 8 bases identical to TRBD2. Germline loops: CDR1 SGHAT, CDR2 FQNNGV. This CDR3 is 18 amino acids long. Trimming removed 4 bases from V and 10 bases from J; junction bases left unmatched: 24. The DNA of the CDR3 is TGTGCCAGCAGCTCCCTTAACCGGGGTAGCGGGAAAGGGAAGGAACAGTACTTC. Amino acid sequence: CASSSLNRGSGKGKEQYF.

This clone was counted once. This chain links TRBV7-2 with TRBJ2-1, with 8 bases aligning to TRBD2. Germline lookup yields CDR1 SGHTA and CDR2 FQGNSA. Trimming removed 5 bases from V and 12 bases from J; junction bases left unmatched: 12. This CDR3 comprises 14 residues. The CDR3 protein is CASSPAWAGGGQFF. The CDR3 DNA is TGTGCCAGCAGCCCGGCCTGGGCGGGGGGCGGGCAGTTCTTC.

The chain joins TRBV18 to TRBJ1-5, with a possible D match to TRBD1 (5 bases). Germline assignment: CDR1 KGHSH and CDR2 LQKENI. The V gene lost 5 bases and the J gene lost 6 bases, with 14 bases spanning the gap. This CDR3 has 14 residues. CDR3 residues: CASSRNDRSQPQHF. Here the CDR3 DNA reads TGTGCCAGCTCAAGAAACGACAGAAGTCAGCCCCAGCATTTT. Looking up the rest from reference TRBV18 and TRBJ1-5 gives the full variable domain: NAGVMQNPRHLVRRRGQEARLRCSPMKGHSHVYWYRQLPEEGLKFMVYLQKENIIDESGMPKERFSAEFPKEGPSILRIQQVVRGDSAAYFCASSRNDRSQPQHFGDGTRLSIL.

The chain is built from TRBV5-1 and TRBJ2-7; 7 nucleotides align to TRBD1. The length of the CDR3 is 16 residues. Germline CDR1 is SGHRS and CDR2 is YFSETQ. Trimming cost V 2 bases and J 0 bases; bases outside gene matches: 8. CDR3 sequence: CASSFNRGGSSYEQYF. CDR3 DNA: TGCGCCAGCAGCTTTAACAGGGGCGGAAGCTCCTACGAGCAGTACTTC.

The rearrangement links TRBV19 to TRBJ2-7; possibly TRBD1 or TRBD2 for D (6 bases each). CDR3 size: 15 residues. Germline V gene lookup returns CDR1 LNHDA and CDR2 SQIVND (reference sequence). Between the trimmed V and J ends, which lost 1 base and 4 bases, there was a span of 14 bases. This chain's CDR3 is CASSIVGGRFYEQYF. In nucleotides, the CDR3 is TGTGCCAGTAGTATAGTCGGGGGCCGTTTTTACGAGCAGTACTTC.

The V and J genes are TRBV5-6 and TRBJ2-5; D is unclear. Germline V gene lookup returns CDR1 SGHDT and CDR2 YYEEEE. The CDR3 totals 14 residues. V lost 5 bases to trimming and J lost 5 bases, with 16 bases between them. CDR3 sequence (DNA): TGTGCCAGCAGGCGACGCGTAAGGGATGAGACCCAGTACTTC. It yields the protein CASRRRVRDETQYF. The variable domain in full, completed from reference TRBV5-6 and TRBJ2-5, reads DAGVTQSPTHLIKTRGQQVTLRCSPKSGHDTVSWYQQALGQGPQFIFQYYEEEERQRGNFPDRFSGHQFPNYSSELNVNALLLGDSALYLCASRRRVRDETQYFGPGTRLLVL.